These 20 T cell receptor beta chains came from one sample sequenced in a study of blood T cells in healthy people across ages. Primers used in a second PCR of roughly 7 to 12 cycles were a sample-barcoded 5' primer and a J-beta primer mix. TCRdb processed the 5' RACE reads anew with MiXCR; each CDR3 protein has one entry. The sample yields around 1,800,000 distinct CDR3 sequences, more than 35% seen once. The sample consisted of blood. The receptor source for this set is a human donor in good health.

This chain uses TRBV7-2 with TRBJ2-7; no clear D. The length of the CDR3 is 13 residues. The V gene lost 3 bases and the J gene lost 9 bases, with 15 bases spanning the gap. Germline V CDR1 and CDR2: SGHTA, FQGNSA. The DNA for the CDR3 is TGTGCCAGCAGCTTGGCGGAACAAATCGGGCAGTACTTC. It translates to CASSLAEQIGQYF.

About this clonotype itself: The junction does not match germline at one end; this may be a read error. The chain's CDR3 is CASSSNHGYGYTF. CDR3 nucleotides: TGCGCCAGCAGCTCTAACCACGGCTATGGCTACACCTTC. The chain couples TRBV7-3 to TRBJ1-2, with D unclear. The CDR3 length is 13 residues. CDR1 and CDR2 from the germline V gene are SGHTA and FQGTGA.

This chain uses TRBV4-1 with TRBJ2-6; D perhaps matches TRBD1 (5 bases). The V and J ends lost 1 base and 0 bases respectively, with 7 bases between them. The CDR3 length is 16 residues. CDR1 and CDR2 from the germline V gene are MGHRA and YSYEKL. The chain's CDR3 is CASSQGGLSGANVLTF. The CDR3, as DNA: TGCGCCAGCAGCCAAGGGGGCCTCTCTGGGGCCAACGTCCTGACTTTC.

This clonotype was recorded once. The J gene is TRBJ1-2, the V gene TRBV5-1, with 12 bases lining up with TRBD1. Germline CDR1 SGHRS, CDR2 YFSETQ. The CDR3 covers 14 residues. With 4 bases clipped from V and 7 bases from J, the junction kept 5 bases outside the gene matches. The CDR3: CASSKGTGGSGYTF. Written as DNA, the CDR3 is TGCGCCAGCAGCAAAGGGACAGGGGGCTCTGGCTACACCTTC.

The genes are TRBV3-1 and TRBJ1-2; 7 nucleotides line up with TRBD1. The CDR3 spans 14 residues. CDR1 LGHDT and CDR2 YNNKEL come from the germline V gene (reference sequence). With 4 bases clipped from V and 5 bases from J, the junction kept 7 bases outside the gene matches. CDR3 in amino acids: CASSLSGQFYGYTF. CDR3 bases: TGTGCCAGCAGCCTATCGGGACAGTTTTATGGCTACACCTTC.

The sample holds a few counts of this clonotype. The chain couples TRBV5-1 to TRBJ1-5; D is unclear. CDR1 SGHRS and CDR2 YFSETQ come from the germline V gene. Trimming took off 2 bases at V and 3 bases at J, with 6 bases between the two ends. There are 13 residues in the CDR3. In nucleotides, the CDR3 is TGCGCCAGCAGCTTAACGTACAATCAGCCCCAGCATTTT. Its translation: CASSLTYNQPQHF. The whole variable domain, remainder taken from reference TRBV5-1 and TRBJ1-5, is KAGVTQTPRYLIKTRGQQVTLSCSPISGHRSVSWYQQTPGQGLQFLFEYFSETQRNKGNFPGRFSGRQFSNSRSEMNVSTLELGDSALYLCASSLTYNQPQHFGDGTRLSIL.

The table lists this clonotype with many counts. The V call is TRBV10-3, the J call TRBJ2-1, with D tentatively TRBD2 (6 bases). The V gene's germline CDR1 is ENHRY and CDR2 SYGVKD. This CDR3 is built from 13 residues. Between the trimmed V and J ends, which lost 4 bases and 9 bases, there was a span of 13 bases. The CDR3 bases are TGTGCCATCAGTGCGGGGGAGCCCGGTGAGCAGTTCTTC. Translation: CAISAGEPGEQFF.

The chain combines TRBV2 with TRBJ2-5; D is possibly TRBD1 (6 bases). Germline CDR1 SNHLY, CDR2 FYNNEI. The CDR3 spans 14 residues. Trimming removed 6 bases at V and 4 bases at J, with 15 bases between. The CDR3 region is CASRLDSQTETQYF. As DNA, the CDR3 is TGTGCCAGCAGGTTGGACAGCCAAACAGAGACCCAGTACTTC.

The V gene is TRBV7-3, the J gene TRBJ2-2; D is unclear. Germline V gene sequence: CDR1 SGHTA, CDR2 FQGTGA. The ends were cut back, 0 bases at V and 0 bases at J, with 2 bases in the middle. The CDR3 contains 14 residues. The CDR3 spells CASSLTPNTGELFF. Here the CDR3 DNA reads TGTGCCAGCAGCTTAACTCCGAACACCGGGGAGCTGTTTTTT.

The chain has TRBV27 and TRBJ1-2, with a weak D call TRBD1 (5 bases). From germline, CDR1 is MNHEY and CDR2 SMNVEV (reference sequence). V lost 5 bases and J 5 bases, leaving 12 bases between the germline ends. The CDR3 runs to 13 residues. The CDR3, as DNA: TGTGCCAGCAGTCCAGGGTTATGGTATGGCTACACCTTC. This translates into CASSPGLWYGYTF.

This chain uses TRBV4-3 with TRBJ2-7, with 7 positions matching TRBD1. TRBJ2-5 explains the end of the DNA better; the J call may be wrong. Looked up from germline, CDR1 is LGHNA and CDR2 is YSLEER. The CDR3 contains 13 residues. The CDR3 coding sequence is TGCGCCAGCAGCCAGCGGACAGGAGGGACCCAGTACTTC. This sequence encodes CASSQRTGGTQYF.

Concerning this clonotype itself: Given the absence of the conserved phenylalanine or tryptophan at the CDR3 end, a read error is likely. The gene calls are TRBV29-1 and TRBJ1-2; no definite D call. This CDR3 is built from 14 residues. The V end lost 0 bases, the J end lost 0 bases, and 8 bases lay between the germline ends. Germline loops: CDR1 SQVTM, CDR2 ANQGSEA. CDR3 amino acids: CSVEDTVPNYGYTY. CDR3 DNA: TGCAGCGTTGAAGACACAGTCCCTAACTATGGCTACACCTAC.

The rearrangement links TRBV5-1 to TRBJ2-5, with D hard to call. The germline CDR1 and CDR2 sequences are SGHRS and YFSETQ. The CDR3 contains 14 residues. Trimming took 6 bases from V and 4 from J, leaving 16 bases between them. The CDR3 coding sequence is TGCGCCAGCAATGTGGGGATCTTGGGAGAGACCCAGTACTTC. Encoded protein: CASNVGILGETQYF.

In the case of this clonotype: At one end, the junction sequence differs from germline, possibly due to a read error. V gene TRBV29-1 combines with J gene TRBJ2-7, with 7 bases fitting TRBD1. CDR1 and CDR2 (germline): SQVTM, ANQGSEA. This CDR3 has 13 residues. In DNA, the CDR3 is TGCAGCGTGGAAGAACAGGGGTACAATGAGCAGTACTTC. Translated, it gives CSVEEQGYNEQYF.

The chain combines TRBV9 with TRBJ1-2, with D possibly being TRBD1 (6 bases). The CDR3 has 14 residues. Per germline, CDR1 SGDLS and CDR2 YYNGEE. The V and J ends lost 3 bases and 2 bases respectively, with 11 bases between them. The CDR3 loop reads CASSGTQGNYGYTF. In DNA form, the CDR3 reads TGTGCCAGCAGCGGGACACAGGGAAACTATGGCTACACCTTC.

This clonotype was seen more than once but under ten times. V usage is TRBV7-3 and J usage is TRBJ2-1; 10 nucleotides match TRBD2. V lost 5 bases to trimming and J lost 0 bases; unmatched junction nucleotides: 13. Germline V gene data show CDR1 as SGHTA and CDR2 as FQGTGA. The CDR3 is 19 amino acids. The CDR3 nucleotides read TGTGCCAGCAGCCCCCGCGGTAGCGGGGGGCTAGGCTCCTACAATGAGCAGTTCTTC. Translating it yields CASSPRGSGGLGSYNEQFF.

The rearrangement links TRBV2 to TRBJ2-7; 7 bases line up with TRBD1. Germline values: CDR1 SNHLY, CDR2 FYNNEI. J gave up 0 bases and V 2 bases, and 4 bases lay outside the gene matches. The CDR3 is 15 residues long. The CDR3, as DNA: TGTGCCAGCAGTGAACGAACAGGGGTCTCCTACGAGCAGTACTTC. Its protein is CASSERTGVSYEQYF. The variable domain in full, completed from reference TRBV2 and TRBJ2-7, reads EPEVTQTPSHQVTQMGQEVILRCVPISNHLYFYWYRQILGQKVEFLVSFYNNEISEKSEIFDDQFSVERPDGSNFTLKIRSTKLEDSAMYFCASSERTGVSYEQYFGPGTRLTVT.

This clonotype was detected many times. This sequence joins TRBV29-1 and TRBJ1-1; D gene uncertain. Germline V gives CDR1 SQVTM, CDR2 ANQGSEA. V lost 5 bases and J lost 5, with 9 bases in between. The CDR3 is 11 amino acids. In DNA, the CDR3 is TGCAGCGTTCAAACGGGGACTGAAGCTTTCTTT. It encodes CSVQTGTEAFF.

This clonotype was counted only a few times. The V gene is TRBV5-5, the J gene TRBJ2-3; 7 positions agree with TRBD1. The CDR3 sequence is 16 residues long. J lost 2 bases, V lost 1 base, and 7 bases had no gene match. CDR1 is SGHKS, CDR2 YYEKEE, per germline (reference sequence). The CDR3 protein is CASSLLGQGVTDTQYF. For the CDR3, the DNA is TGTGCCAGCAGCTTGCTAGGGCAGGGGGTCACAGATACGCAGTATTTT.

This clonotype was found a few times. The chain joins TRBV5-5 to TRBJ1-2; no clear D. The CDR3 loop spans 14 amino acids. The germline V gene has CDR1 SGHKS and CDR2 YYEKEE (reference sequence). V was trimmed by 7 bases and J by 8 bases, leaving 21 bases between them. The CDR3 bases are TGTGCCAGCCGCCTCCTCGGGAGCGTAGAAGGCTACACCTTC. Its translation is CASRLLGSVEGYTF.